This T cell receptor (beta chain) was sequenced for a study of shared clonotypes between healthy human individuals. CD8 cells regarded as naive lacked CD45RO, were positively chosen for CCR7, and omitted terminally differentiated effector memory CD45RA+ cells. Measured with immunoSEQ multiplex PCR; TCRdb has only the in-frame clones, and not every one. The sample has around 2.1 million clones; just over 90% are singletons. This CDR3 has 15 amino acids. Germline CDR1 reads LNHDA; CDR2 reads SQIVND (reference sequence). V lost 7 bases and J lost 3, with 16 bases in between. Sequencing was done on a sample of naive CD8+ T cells from PBMCs. The rearrangement links TRBV19 to TRBJ1-5; D perhaps matches TRBD1 (5 bases). This TCR was recovered from a man between 18 and 35 years old in good health. Some clones in this sample may be carry-over from other donors' samples. CDR3 bases: TGTGCCAGTACCCATAGGGTCGGGGCCAATCAGCCCCAGCATTTT. Protein sequence: CASTHRVGANQPQHF. Full variable domain (missing parts from reference TRBV19 and TRBJ1-5): DGGITQSPKYLFRKEGQNVTLSCEQNLNHDAMYWYRQDPGQGLRLIYYSQIVNDFQKGDIAEGYSVSREKKESFPLTVTSAQKNPTAFYLCASTHRVGANQPQHFGDGTRLSIL.